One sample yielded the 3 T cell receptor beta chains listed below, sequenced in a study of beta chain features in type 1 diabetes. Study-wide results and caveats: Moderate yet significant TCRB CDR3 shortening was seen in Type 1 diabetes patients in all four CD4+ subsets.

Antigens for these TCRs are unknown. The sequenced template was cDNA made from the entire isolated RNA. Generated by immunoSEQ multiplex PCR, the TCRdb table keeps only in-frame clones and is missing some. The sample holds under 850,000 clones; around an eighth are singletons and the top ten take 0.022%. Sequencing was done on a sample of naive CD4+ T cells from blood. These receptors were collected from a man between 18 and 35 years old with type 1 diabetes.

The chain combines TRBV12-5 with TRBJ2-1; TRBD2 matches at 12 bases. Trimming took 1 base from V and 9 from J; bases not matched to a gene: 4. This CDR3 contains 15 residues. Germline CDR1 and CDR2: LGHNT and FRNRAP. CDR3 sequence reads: CASGLALAGGSEQFF. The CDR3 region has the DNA TGTGCTAGTGGTTTGGCCCTAGCGGGGGGGTCTGAGCAGTTCTTC.

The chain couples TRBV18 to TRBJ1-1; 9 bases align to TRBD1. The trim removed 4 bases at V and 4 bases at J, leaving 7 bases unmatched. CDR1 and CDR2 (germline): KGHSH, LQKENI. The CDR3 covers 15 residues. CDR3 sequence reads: CASSRRDREGTEAFF. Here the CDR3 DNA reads TGTGCCAGCTCACGCCGGGACAGGGAGGGCACTGAAGCTTTCTTT.

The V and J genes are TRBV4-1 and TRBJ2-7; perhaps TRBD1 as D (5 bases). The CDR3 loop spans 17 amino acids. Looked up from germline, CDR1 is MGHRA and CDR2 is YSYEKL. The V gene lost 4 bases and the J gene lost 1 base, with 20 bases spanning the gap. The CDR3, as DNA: TGCGCCAGCAGCCGGGAAGTCTGGCAGGGTGGTTCCTACGAGCAGTACTTC. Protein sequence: CASSREVWQGGSYEQYF.